These 4 T cell receptor beta chains share one sample of origin, sequenced in a study of blood T cell repertoires in COVID-19. The assay was immunoSEQ multiplex PCR, and TCRdb's table has in-frame clones only and misses some. The profile shows 300,000 to 450,000 clones, about 80% of them singletons. Sequencing input: peripheral blood. The source of these receptors is a human donor with acute or convalescent COVID-19. The donor label of this sample is uncertain.

V gene TRBV11-2 combines with J gene TRBJ2-7; the D is unclear. V lost 5 bases to trimming and J lost 2 bases, with 22 bases between them. This CDR3 contains 17 residues. The germline V gene has CDR1 SGHAT and CDR2 FQNNGV. The CDR3: CASSPPRSALSAYEQYF. In nucleotides, the CDR3 is TGTGCCAGCAGCCCACCGCGGTCAGCCCTATCGGCCTACGAGCAGTACTTC.

This chain connects TRBV7-9 to TRBJ2-1, with D unclear. Germline-derived CDR1 and CDR2 are SEHNR and FQNEAQ (reference sequence). This CDR3 has 15 residues. V lost 5 bases, J lost 0 bases, and 11 bases lay in between. The CDR3 DNA is TGTGCCAGCAGCAGAGACATTATCTCCTACAATGAGCAGTTCTTC. Translated, it gives CASSRDIISYNEQFF.

The chain uses TRBV27 and TRBJ1-5, with no clear D. This CDR3 is 13 amino acids long. Germline V gene sequence: CDR1 MNHEY, CDR2 SMNVEV (reference sequence). Trimming took 3 bases from V and 5 from J, leaving 8 bases between them. In DNA form, the CDR3 reads TGTGCCAGCAGTTTGACGGGGTATCAGCCCCAGCATTTT. Its protein product is CASSLTGYQPQHF.

The gene calls are TRBV5-8 and TRBJ1-5; possibly TRBD1 for D (5 bases). In germline, CDR1 is SGHTS, CDR2 YDEGEE. V shed 6 bases and J shed 5 bases, with 21 bases lying between them. The CDR3 spans 16 residues. The CDR3 DNA sequence: TGTGCCAGCACCCCCGGGCCTCAGGGATGGTATCAGCCCCAGCATTTT. This encodes CASTPGPQGWYQPQHF.